The present T cell receptor beta chain was sequenced within a study of T cells in Graves' hyperthyroidism and ophthalmopathy. Looking at the study overall: Peripheral blood specimens were obtained at initial diagnosis, prior to any treatment. Points from the study as a whole: Ophthalmopathy could be told apart from stable hyperthyroidism with a 13 V-J model.

Remarks on this clonotype: Its matching antigen is unknown.

RNA transcripts provided the source from which TCR beta CDR3 regions were amplified. The primer set for the first-round RT-PCR of the TCR CDR3 was HTBI. TCRdb ran MiXCR on the multiplex PCR reads and lists one entry per CDR3 protein. The repertoire holds more than 450,000 distinct CDR3 sequences, with less than 20% as singletons. The CDR3 contains 16 residues. Germline CDR1 is LGHNA and CDR2 is YNFKEQ. Trimming at V came to 0 bases and at J to 5 bases, leaving 6 bases not matched to a gene. This chain uses TRBV4-2 with TRBJ2-3, with 9 bases identical to TRBD2. This clonotype was obtained from a middle-aged man with Graves' ophthalmopathy. Sequences were obtained from blood. The CDR3 here is CASSQDQAGGRDTQYF. CDR3 bases: TGTGCCAGCAGCCAAGATCAAGCGGGGGGCCGAGATACGCAGTATTTT.